A single sample gave rise to the 18 T cell receptor beta chains below, sequenced in a study of blood T cell repertoires in COVID-19. Measured with immunoSEQ multiplex PCR; TCRdb has only the in-frame clones, and not every one. The data hold over 85,000 clones, with about four fifths observed a single time. The sample consisted of peripheral blood. These receptors were taken from a man aged 35 to 55 with active or convalescent COVID-19.

This chain links TRBV18 with TRBJ1-2, with D hard to call. The CDR3 is made up of 15 amino acids. Germline CDR1 is KGHSH and CDR2 is LQKENI. The V end was cut by 3 bases, the J end by 4 bases, with 15 bases between. DNA for the CDR3: TGTGCCAGCTCACCTCGGGGTGCAGGTGCCTATGGCTACACCTTC. It is translated as CASSPRGAGAYGYTF.

The chain employs TRBV5-4 and TRBJ2-5; 7 bases line up with TRBD1. The germline gives CDR1 SGHNT, CDR2 YYREEE (reference sequence). Trimming removed 1 base from V and 2 bases from J; junction bases left unmatched: 5. This CDR3 contains 15 residues. The CDR3 region is CASSLLRGLQETQYF. CDR3 sequence (DNA): TGTGCCAGCAGCTTGCTGAGGGGGCTTCAAGAGACCCAGTACTTC.

CDR3 sequence (DNA): TGTGCCAGCAGCCGAGGACAGGCGTGGGTCCCCGGGGAGCTGTTTTTT. This translates into CASSRGQAWVPGELFF. V usage is TRBV6-2 or TRBV6-3 and J usage is TRBJ2-2; the match to TRBD1 covers 7 bases. Germline CDR1 MNHEY, CDR2 SVGEGT. The junction had 13 bases not matched to a gene; V was cut back by 6 bases and J by 6 bases. This CDR3 region has 16 residues.

The genes are TRBV7-2 and TRBJ1-1; D not resolved. With 4 bases removed from V and 4 bases from J, the gap between germline ends came to 13 bases. The CDR3 has 14 residues. Germline V gene sequence: CDR1 SGHTA, CDR2 FQGNSA. CDR3 nucleotides: TGTGCCAGCAGCTCCGTACCTACGGGCACTGAAGCTTTCTTT. Residues: CASSSVPTGTEAFF.

The rearrangement uses TRBV11-3 and TRBJ2-5; a possible D gene is TRBD1 (6 bases). CDR1 SGHNT and CDR2 YENEEA come from the germline V gene. This CDR3 is built from 13 residues. Trimming cost V 5 bases and J 0 bases, with 7 bases left between them. This CDR3 is CASSRDNQETQYF. The DNA for the CDR3 is TGTGCCAGCAGCCGGGACAACCAAGAGACCCAGTACTTC.

The chain has TRBV3-1 (or the pseudogene TRBV3-2) and TRBJ2-2; 10 bases match TRBD1. This CDR3 has 14 residues. V shed 4 bases, J shed 6 bases, and the junction held 2 bases outside the gene matches. CDR1 is LGHDT, CDR2 YNNKEL, per germline (reference sequence). The chain's CDR3 is CASSPGQGAGELFF. The CDR3 DNA is TGTGCCAGCAGCCCCGGACAGGGGGCCGGGGAGCTGTTTTTT.

This chain uses TRBV11-2 with TRBJ2-3; D is possibly TRBD1 (6 bases). Per germline, CDR1 SGHAT and CDR2 FQNNGV. The CDR3 contains 16 residues. Deletions cut 5 bases from V and 3 bases from J, with 18 bases between. For the CDR3, the DNA is TGTGCCAGCAGCACCTACAGGGCGCTCGGGACAGATACGCAGTATTTT. Protein product: CASSTYRALGTDTQYF.

This chain connects TRBV30 to TRBJ2-7; no clear D gene. Trimming cost V 3 bases and J 3 bases, with 6 bases left between them. Germline V CDR1 and CDR2: GTSNPN, SVGIG (reference sequence). There are 11 residues in the CDR3. The CDR3 coding sequence is TGTGCCTGGAGGGGCCTCTACGAGCAGTACTTC. Its protein is CAWRGLYEQYF.

The genes are TRBV5-1 and TRBJ1-3, with TRBD1 matching over 7 bases. CDR3 size: 15 residues. Per germline, CDR1 SGHRS and CDR2 YFSETQ. V lost 4 bases, J lost 8 bases, and 12 bases stayed unmatched. The CDR3 loop reads CASSPGTALADTIYF. The CDR3 region has the DNA TGCGCCAGCAGCCCGGGGACAGCTCTCGCGGACACCATATATTTT.

The chain recombines TRBV11-2 with TRBJ2-3; TRBD1 agrees at 10 bases. CDR3 length: 15 residues. In germline, CDR1 is SGHAT, CDR2 FQNNGV. The J segment lost 3 bases and the V segment lost 4 bases, leaving 4 bases of the junction unmatched. CDR3 in DNA: TGTGCCAGCAGCTCCGGGACAGGGGTAACAGATACGCAGTATTTT. Protein: CASSSGTGVTDTQYF. The full variable domain, in which reference TRBV11-2 and TRBJ2-3 provide the parts outside the CDR3, is EAGVAQSPRYKIIEKRQSVAFWCNPISGHATLYWYQQILGQGPKLLIQFQNNGVVDDSQLPKDRFSAERLKGVDSTLKIQPAKLEDSAVYLCASSSGTGVTDTQYFGPGTRLTVL.

As concerns this clone: The same CDR3 also results from other DNA sequences found in this sample. This chain links TRBV9 with TRBJ1-2; TRBD1 matches at 7 bases. V shed 4 bases, J shed 3 bases, and the junction held 3 bases outside the gene matches. There are 13 residues in the CDR3. Germline V lookup: CDR1 SGDLS, CDR2 YYNGEE. CDR3 region: CASSPQGDYGYTF. The CDR3 region has the DNA TGTGCCAGCAGCCCCCAGGGGGACTATGGCTACACCTTC.

DNA for the CDR3: TGTGCCAGCAGCTTAGGGGGCGGTACAGGGCAGTTCTTC. Amino acid sequence: CASSLGGGTGQFF. V and J are TRBV7-3 and TRBJ2-1, with a tentative D call TRBD1 (6 bases). The CDR3 contains 13 residues. The V end was cut by 2 bases, the J end by 12 bases, with 14 bases between. Germline V gene sequence: CDR1 SGHTA, CDR2 FQGTGA. Combining the CDR3 with reference TRBV7-3 and TRBJ2-1 gives the whole variable domain GAGVSQTPSNKVTEKGKYVELRCDPISGHTALYWYRQSLGQGPEFLIYFQGTGAADDSGLPNDRFFAVRPEGSVSTLKIQRTERGDSAVYLCASSLGGGTGQFFGPGTRLTVL.

The chain has TRBV2 and TRBJ2-5, with D possibly being TRBD1 (6 bases). CDR1 SNHLY and CDR2 FYNNEI come from the germline V gene. The CDR3 consists of 15 residues. The germline V and J ends were trimmed by 6 bases and 5 bases, with 19 bases remaining between them. CDR3 DNA: TGTGCCAGCAGCGGCGGTACAGGGATCGGGGAGACCCAGTACTTC. It specifies CASSGGTGIGETQYF.

The chain is built from TRBV7-9 and TRBJ1-2, with a weak D call TRBD1 (5 bases). CDR1 and CDR2 (germline): SEHNR, FQNEAQ (reference sequence). CDR3 length: 13 amino acids. Trimming took 5 bases from V and 4 from J, leaving 11 bases between them. CDR3 sequence (DNA): TGTGCCAGCAGCAGAGACAGCACCTATGGCTACACCTTC. Translation gives CASSRDSTYGYTF.

This chain uses TRBV6-5 with TRBJ2-3; D possibly corresponds to TRBD2 (5 bases). The CDR3 sequence is 13 residues long. Trimming left V 7 bases short and J 2 bases short, with 10 bases between. CDR1 MNHEY and CDR2 SVGAGI come from the germline V gene. The CDR3 protein is CASNSRDTDTQYF. In DNA, the CDR3 is TGTGCCAGCAACTCGAGGGACACAGATACGCAGTATTTT.

The chain uses TRBV6-2 or TRBV6-3 and TRBJ2-3; 10 positions agree with TRBD1. CDR1 is MNHEY and CDR2 is SVGEGT in the germline V gene. This CDR3 has 15 amino acids. Germline trimming cut 5 bases from V and 7 bases from J; bases unmatched to any gene: 9. The CDR3 region has the DNA TGTGCCAGCAGTGCCCCGGGACAGGGGAGATATACGCAGTATTTT. Protein sequence: CASSAPGQGRYTQYF.

The V and J genes are TRBV3-1 (or the pseudogene TRBV3-2) and TRBJ2-1; TRBD1 aligns across 8 bases. The length of the CDR3 is 15 residues. Germline values: CDR1 LGHDT, CDR2 YNNKEL (reference sequence). J gave up 3 bases and V 2 bases, and 3 bases lay outside the gene matches. The CDR3 region has the DNA TGTGCCAGCAGCCAATCCGGGACAGGCTACAATGAGCAGTTCTTC. It translates to CASSQSGTGYNEQFF.

The rearrangement uses TRBV5-6 and TRBJ1-5; the match to TRBD1 covers 12 bases. V was pared by 4 bases and J by 7 bases, with 12 bases of the junction left unmatched. The CDR3 contains 17 residues. The germline gives CDR1 SGHDT, CDR2 YYEEEE. The CDR3 loop is CASSKRSGTGGQQPQHF. DNA for the CDR3: TGTGCCAGCAGCAAACGCTCGGGGACAGGGGGCCAACAGCCCCAGCATTTT.